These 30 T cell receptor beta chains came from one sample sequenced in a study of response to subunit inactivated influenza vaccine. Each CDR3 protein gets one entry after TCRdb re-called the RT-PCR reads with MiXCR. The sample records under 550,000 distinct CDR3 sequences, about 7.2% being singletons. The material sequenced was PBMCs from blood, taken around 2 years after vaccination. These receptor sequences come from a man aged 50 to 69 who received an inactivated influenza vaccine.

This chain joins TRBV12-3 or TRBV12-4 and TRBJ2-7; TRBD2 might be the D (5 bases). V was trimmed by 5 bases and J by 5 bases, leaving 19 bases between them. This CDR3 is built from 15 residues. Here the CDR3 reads CASSRAAGLRNEQYF. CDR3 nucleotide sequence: TGTGCCAGCAGTCGCGCCGCCGGACTGAGAAACGAGCAGTACTTC.

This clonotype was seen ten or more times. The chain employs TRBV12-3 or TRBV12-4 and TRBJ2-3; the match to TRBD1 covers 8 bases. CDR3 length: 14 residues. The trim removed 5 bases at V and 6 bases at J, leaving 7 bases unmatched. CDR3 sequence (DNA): TGTGCCAGCAGTCAAACAGGGGGTGAGGATACGCAGTATTTT. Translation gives CASSQTGGEDTQYF.

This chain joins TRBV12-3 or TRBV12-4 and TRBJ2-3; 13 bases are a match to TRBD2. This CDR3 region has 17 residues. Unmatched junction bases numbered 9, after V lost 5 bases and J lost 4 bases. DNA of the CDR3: TGTGCCAGCAGTCCGCCAAGACTAGCGGGAGGCCCAGATACGCAGTATTTT. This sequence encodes CASSPPRLAGGPDTQYF.

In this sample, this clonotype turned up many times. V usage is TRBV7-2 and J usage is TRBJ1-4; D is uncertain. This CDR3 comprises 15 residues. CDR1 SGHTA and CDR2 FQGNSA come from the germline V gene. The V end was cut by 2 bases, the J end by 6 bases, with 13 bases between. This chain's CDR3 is CASSLNGPVDEKLFF. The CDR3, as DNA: TGTGCCAGCAGCTTAAATGGGCCTGTGGATGAAAAACTGTTTTTT.

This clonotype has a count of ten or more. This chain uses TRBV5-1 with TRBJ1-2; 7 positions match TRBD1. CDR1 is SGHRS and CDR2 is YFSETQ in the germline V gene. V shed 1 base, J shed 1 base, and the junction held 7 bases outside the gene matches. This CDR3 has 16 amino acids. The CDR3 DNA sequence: TGCGCCAGCAGCTTGTCGCGACAGGGAAATAACTATGGCTACACCTTC. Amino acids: CASSLSRQGNNYGYTF.

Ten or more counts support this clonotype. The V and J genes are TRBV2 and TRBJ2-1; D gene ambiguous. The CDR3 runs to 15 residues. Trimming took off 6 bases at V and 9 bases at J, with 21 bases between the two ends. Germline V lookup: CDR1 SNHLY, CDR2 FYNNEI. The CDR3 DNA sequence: TGTGCCAGCAGAGTATCGAGAATGGAGCTAGGTGAGCAGTTCTTC. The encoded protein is CASRVSRMELGEQFF.

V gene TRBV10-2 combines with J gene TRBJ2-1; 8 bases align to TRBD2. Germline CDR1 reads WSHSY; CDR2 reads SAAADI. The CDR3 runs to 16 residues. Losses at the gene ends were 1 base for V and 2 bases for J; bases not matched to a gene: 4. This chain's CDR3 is CASSEFLSGAYNEQFF. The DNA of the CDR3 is TGCGCCAGCAGTGAGTTCCTTAGCGGGGCCTACAATGAGCAGTTCTTC.

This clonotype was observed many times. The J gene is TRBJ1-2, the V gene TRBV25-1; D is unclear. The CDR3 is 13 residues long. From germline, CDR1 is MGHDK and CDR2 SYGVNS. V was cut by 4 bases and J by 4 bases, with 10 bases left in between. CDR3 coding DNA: TGTGCCAGCAGTGGCACGGGAGGCTATGGCTACACCTTC. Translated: CASSGTGGYGYTF.

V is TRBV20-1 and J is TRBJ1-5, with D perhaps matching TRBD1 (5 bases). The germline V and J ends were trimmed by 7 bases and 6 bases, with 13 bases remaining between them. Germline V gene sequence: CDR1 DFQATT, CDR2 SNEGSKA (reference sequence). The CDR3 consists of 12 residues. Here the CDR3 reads CSGKTGGQPQHF. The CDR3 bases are TGCAGTGGCAAAACAGGTGGTCAGCCCCAGCATTTT.

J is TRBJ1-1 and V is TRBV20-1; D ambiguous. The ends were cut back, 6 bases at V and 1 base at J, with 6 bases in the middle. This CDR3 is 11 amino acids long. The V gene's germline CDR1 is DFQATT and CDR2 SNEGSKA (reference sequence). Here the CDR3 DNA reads TGCAGTGCCGAGGGGAACACTGAAGCTTTCTTT. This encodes CSAEGNTEAFF.

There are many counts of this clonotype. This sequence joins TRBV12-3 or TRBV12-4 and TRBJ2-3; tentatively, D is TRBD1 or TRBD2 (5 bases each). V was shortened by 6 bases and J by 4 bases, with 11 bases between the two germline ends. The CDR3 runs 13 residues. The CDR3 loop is CASSRMGADTQYF. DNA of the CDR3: TGTGCCAGCAGCCGTATGGGGGCAGATACGCAGTATTTT.

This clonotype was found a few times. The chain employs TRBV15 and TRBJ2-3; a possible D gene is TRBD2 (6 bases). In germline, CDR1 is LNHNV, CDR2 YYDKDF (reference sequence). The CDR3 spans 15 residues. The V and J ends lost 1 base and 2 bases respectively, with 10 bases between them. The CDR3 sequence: CATSRVRGNTDTQYF. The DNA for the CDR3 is TGTGCCACCAGCAGAGTGCGGGGAAACACAGATACGCAGTATTTT.

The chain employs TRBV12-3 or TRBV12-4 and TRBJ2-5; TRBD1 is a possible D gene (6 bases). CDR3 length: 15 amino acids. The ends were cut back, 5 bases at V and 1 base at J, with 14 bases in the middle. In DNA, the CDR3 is TGTGCCAGCAGTCCCACGGGACAATCCCAAGAGACCCAGTACTTC. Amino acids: CASSPTGQSQETQYF.

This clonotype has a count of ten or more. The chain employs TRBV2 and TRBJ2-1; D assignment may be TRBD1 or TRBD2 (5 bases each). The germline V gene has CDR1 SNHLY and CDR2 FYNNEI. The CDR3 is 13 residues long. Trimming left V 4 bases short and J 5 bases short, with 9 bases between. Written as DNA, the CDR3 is TGTGCCAGCAGTGTGGGACCTGACAATGAGCAGTTCTTC. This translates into CASSVGPDNEQFF.

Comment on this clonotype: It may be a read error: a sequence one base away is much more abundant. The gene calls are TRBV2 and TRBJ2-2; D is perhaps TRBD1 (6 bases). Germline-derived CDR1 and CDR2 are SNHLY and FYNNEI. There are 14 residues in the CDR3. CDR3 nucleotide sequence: TGTGCCGGCAGGGGACACCCGAACACCGGGGAGCTGTTTTTT. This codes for CAGRGHPNTGELFF.

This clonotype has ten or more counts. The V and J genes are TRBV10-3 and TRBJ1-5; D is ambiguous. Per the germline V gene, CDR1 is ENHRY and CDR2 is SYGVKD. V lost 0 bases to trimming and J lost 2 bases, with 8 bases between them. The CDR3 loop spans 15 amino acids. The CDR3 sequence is CAISESNVGNQPQHF. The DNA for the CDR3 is TGTGCCATCAGTGAGTCAAATGTGGGCAATCAGCCCCAGCATTTT.

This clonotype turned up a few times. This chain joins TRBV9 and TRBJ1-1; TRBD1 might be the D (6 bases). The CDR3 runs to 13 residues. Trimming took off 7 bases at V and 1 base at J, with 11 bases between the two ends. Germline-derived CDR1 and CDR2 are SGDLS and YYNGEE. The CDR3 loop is CASALQGNTEAFF. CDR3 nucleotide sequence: TGTGCCAGCGCCCTACAGGGGAACACTGAAGCTTTCTTT.

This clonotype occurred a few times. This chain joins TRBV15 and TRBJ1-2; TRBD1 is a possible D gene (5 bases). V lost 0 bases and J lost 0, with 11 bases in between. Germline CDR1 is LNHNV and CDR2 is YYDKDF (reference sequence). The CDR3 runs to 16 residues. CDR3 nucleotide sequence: TGTGCCACCAGCAGAGATCCAGGGAGAGCTAACTATGGCTACACCTTC. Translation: CATSRDPGRANYGYTF.

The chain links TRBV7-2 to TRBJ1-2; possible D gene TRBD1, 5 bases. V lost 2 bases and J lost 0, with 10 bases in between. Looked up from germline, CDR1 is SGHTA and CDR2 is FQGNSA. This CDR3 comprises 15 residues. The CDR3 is CASSLTGPANYGYTF. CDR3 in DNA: TGTGCCAGCAGCTTAACAGGCCCAGCTAACTATGGCTACACCTTC.

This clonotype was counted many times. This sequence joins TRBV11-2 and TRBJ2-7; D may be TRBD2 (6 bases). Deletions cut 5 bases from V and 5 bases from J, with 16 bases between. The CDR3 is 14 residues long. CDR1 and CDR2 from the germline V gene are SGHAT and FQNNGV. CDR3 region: CASSPVAGRHEQYF. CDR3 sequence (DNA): TGTGCCAGCAGCCCAGTGGCGGGAAGGCACGAGCAGTACTTC.

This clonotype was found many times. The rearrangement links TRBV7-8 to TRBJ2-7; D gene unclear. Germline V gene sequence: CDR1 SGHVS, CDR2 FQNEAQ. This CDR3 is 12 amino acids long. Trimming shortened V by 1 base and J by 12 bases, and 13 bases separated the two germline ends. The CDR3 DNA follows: TGTGCCAGCAGCTTAGAAATAACTACCCGGTACTTC. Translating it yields CASSLEITTRYF. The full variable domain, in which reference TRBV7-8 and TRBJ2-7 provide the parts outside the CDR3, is GAGVSQSPRYKVAKRGQDVALRCDPISGHVSLFWYQQALGQGPEFLTYFQNEAQLDKSGLPSDRFFAERPEGSVSTLKIQRTQQEDSAVYLCASSLEITTRYFGPGTRLTVT.

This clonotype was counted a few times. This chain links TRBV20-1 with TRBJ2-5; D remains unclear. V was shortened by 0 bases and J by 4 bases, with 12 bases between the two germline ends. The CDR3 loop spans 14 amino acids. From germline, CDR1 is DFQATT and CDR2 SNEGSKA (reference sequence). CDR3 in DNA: TGCAGTGCTAGAGACTCCGTCCTGGGAGAGACCCAGTACTTC. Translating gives CSARDSVLGETQYF.

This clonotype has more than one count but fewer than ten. CDR3 loop: CASSLALEEDTQYF. The CDR3 nucleotides read TGCGCCAGCAGCTTGGCCCTGGAGGAGGATACGCAGTATTTT. This chain joins TRBV5-1 and TRBJ2-3; D is perhaps TRBD2 (5 bases). The CDR3 consists of 14 residues. The ends were cut back, 0 bases at V and 6 bases at J, with 11 bases in the middle. Germline V gives CDR1 SGHRS, CDR2 YFSETQ.

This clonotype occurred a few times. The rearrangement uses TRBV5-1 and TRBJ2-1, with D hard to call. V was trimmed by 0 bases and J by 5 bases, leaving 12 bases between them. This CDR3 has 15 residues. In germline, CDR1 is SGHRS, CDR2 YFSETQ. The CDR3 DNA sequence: TGCGCCAGCAGCTTGGATCACTCCAAAAACAATGAGCAGTTCTTC. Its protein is CASSLDHSKNNEQFF.

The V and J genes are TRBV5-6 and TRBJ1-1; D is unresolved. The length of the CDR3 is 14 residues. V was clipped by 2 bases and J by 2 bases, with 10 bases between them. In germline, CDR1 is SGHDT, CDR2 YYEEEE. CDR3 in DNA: TGTGCCAGCAGCTTTAGGGCTATAAACACTGAAGCTTTCTTT. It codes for CASSFRAINTEAFF.

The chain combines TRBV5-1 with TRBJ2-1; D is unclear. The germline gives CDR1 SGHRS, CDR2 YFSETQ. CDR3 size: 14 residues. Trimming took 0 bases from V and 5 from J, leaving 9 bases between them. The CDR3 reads CASSLVLKDNEQFF. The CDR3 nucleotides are TGCGCCAGCAGCTTGGTCCTAAAAGACAATGAGCAGTTCTTC.

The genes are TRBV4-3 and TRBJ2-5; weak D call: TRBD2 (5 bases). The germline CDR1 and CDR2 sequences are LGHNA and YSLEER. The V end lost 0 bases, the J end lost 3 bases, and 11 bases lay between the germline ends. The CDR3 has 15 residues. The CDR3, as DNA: TGCGCCAGCAGCCAAGATATGGGGAGAAAAGAGACCCAGTACTTC. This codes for CASSQDMGRKETQYF.

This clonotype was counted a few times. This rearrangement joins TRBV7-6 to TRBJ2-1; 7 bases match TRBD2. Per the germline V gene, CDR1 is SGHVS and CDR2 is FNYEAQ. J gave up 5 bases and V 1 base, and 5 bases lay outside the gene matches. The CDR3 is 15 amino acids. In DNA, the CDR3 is TGTGCCAGCAGCTTAGTGGCAGGGAGGGACAATGAGCAGTTCTTC. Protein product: CASSLVAGRDNEQFF.

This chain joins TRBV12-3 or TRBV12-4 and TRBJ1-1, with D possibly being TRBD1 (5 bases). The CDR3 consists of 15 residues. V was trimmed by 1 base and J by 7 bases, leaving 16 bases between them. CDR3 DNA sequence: TGTGCCAGCAGTTTAGGTGGGACCAACTTTTTTGAAGCTTTCTTT. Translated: CASSLGGTNFFEAFF.

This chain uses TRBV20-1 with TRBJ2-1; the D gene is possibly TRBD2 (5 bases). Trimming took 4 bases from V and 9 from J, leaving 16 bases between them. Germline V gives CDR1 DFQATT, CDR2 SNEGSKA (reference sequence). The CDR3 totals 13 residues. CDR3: CSAITLDRGEQFF. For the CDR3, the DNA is TGCAGTGCTATCACCCTGGATCGGGGTGAGCAGTTCTTC.